This T cell receptor beta chain is drawn from a study of beta chain features in type 1 diabetes. One heparinised draw of blood, averaging about 110 mL, came from each donor. CD4+ naive, central memory, regulatory and stem cell-like memory subsets were isolated by sorting on CD45RO/CCR7/CD25/CD127/CD95/CD27. Expressed TCRB transcripts got sequenced, as all isolated RNA was reverse transcribed. Assay used: immunoSEQ multiplex PCR; TCRdb lists only in-frame clones, some missing. The table includes roughly 250,000 clones, 68% detected once. Losses at the gene ends were 6 bases for V and 4 bases for J; bases not matched to a gene: 4. The CDR3 is made up of 14 amino acids. Germline V CDR1 and CDR2: MNHEY, SVGAGI.

The sequence derives from a man aged 30 to 45 in good health. V usage is TRBV6-5 and J usage is TRBJ1-5, with 9 bases lining up with TRBD1. The source material was naive CD4+ T cells from blood. Written as DNA, the CDR3 is TGTGCCAGCAGGGGACAGGGCGGGAATCAGCCCCAGCATTTT. Translated: CASRGQGGNQPQHF.